The source of this T cell receptor beta chain is a study of blood T cell repertoires in COVID-19. This table comes from immunoSEQ multiplex PCR, and its TCRdb copy is limited to in-frame clones, with some not included. The sample has roughly 60,000 clones; 81% are singletons. The CDR3 sequence is 16 residues long. Sequencing was carried out using peripheral blood. V gene TRBV21-1 combines with J gene TRBJ1-3; the table's D call TRBD1 went unverified against the DNA. TRBV21-1 is noted as a pseudogene. The sequence was collected from a man older than 75 with acute or convalescent COVID-19. Here the CDR3 DNA reads TGTGCCACCCCAAAATGGGACAGGACGTCTGGAAACACCATATATTTT. The encoded protein is CATPKWDRTSGNTIYF.